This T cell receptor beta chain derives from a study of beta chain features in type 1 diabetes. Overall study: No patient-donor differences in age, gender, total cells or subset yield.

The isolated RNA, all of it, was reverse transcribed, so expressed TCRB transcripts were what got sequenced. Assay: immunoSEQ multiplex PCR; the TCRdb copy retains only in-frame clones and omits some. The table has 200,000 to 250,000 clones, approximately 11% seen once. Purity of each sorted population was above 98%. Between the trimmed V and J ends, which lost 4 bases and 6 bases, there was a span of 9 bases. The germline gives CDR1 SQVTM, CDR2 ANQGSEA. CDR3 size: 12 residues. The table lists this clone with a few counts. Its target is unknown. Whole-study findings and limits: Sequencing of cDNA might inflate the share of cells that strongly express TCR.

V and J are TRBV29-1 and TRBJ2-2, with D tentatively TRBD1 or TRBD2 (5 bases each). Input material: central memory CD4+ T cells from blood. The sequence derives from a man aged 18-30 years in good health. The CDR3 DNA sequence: TGCAGCGTTGGTATGGGGGCCGGGGAGCTGTTTTTT. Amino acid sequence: CSVGMGAGELFF.